Detailed here is one T cell receptor (beta chain). The antigen is not known. These data originate in a study of OX40 agonist ivuxolimab in advanced cancers. General study points: Among some nonresponders, normalized T-cell clonal expansion was also low.

This table comes from immunoSEQ multiplex PCR, and its TCRdb copy is limited to in-frame clones, with some not included. The sample has some 90,000 clones; approximately 89% are singletons. This TCR derives from an adult with an advanced solid tumor such as melanoma, head and neck, liver or kidney cancer. Sequenced here: CD4+ or CD8+ T cells sorted from blood, sampled in a trial of the OX40 agonist ivuxolimab.

Written as DNA, the CDR3 is TGTGCCAGCAGTCAACTTGGGACGGCCCAAGAGACCCAGTACTTC. Amino acids: CASSQLGTAQETQYF. The rearrangement links TRBV2 to TRBJ2-5; D tentatively reads TRBD1 or TRBD2 (5 bases each). V was trimmed by 5 bases and J by 1 base, leaving 14 bases between them. This CDR3 is 15 amino acids long. Per the germline V gene, CDR1 is SNHLY and CDR2 is FYNNEI.